This TCR beta chain came from a study of blood T cell repertoires in COVID-19. Symptom resolution, clearance, or two negative PCRs marked donors in Cohort 3 as recovered. The J segment lost 1 base and the V segment lost 2 bases, leaving 6 bases of the junction unmatched. The germline gives CDR1 LGHDT, CDR2 YNNKEL (reference sequence). The CDR3 sequence is 16 residues long. Study processing details: Amplification from reference gene primers served as the basis for estimated nucleated cell counts. Measured with immunoSEQ multiplex PCR; TCRdb has only the in-frame clones, and not every one. The DNA gave D and trimming, while V, J and clone size come from that table. The sample has 200,000 to 250,000 clones, approximately 84% seen once.

The origin of this receptor is a man in his forties who had recovered from COVID-19. The sample taken for sequencing was PBMCs or T cells enriched from blood (not recorded which). The V gene is TRBV3-1 (or the pseudogene TRBV3-2), the J gene TRBJ2-7; TRBD2 matches 9 bases. For the CDR3, the DNA is TGTGCCAGCAGCCAAATAACTAGCGGGTCTTCCTACGAGCAGTACTTC. It yields the protein CASSQITSGSSYEQYF.